The rows below give T cell receptor beta chains drawn from one sample of a study of beta chain features in type 1 diabetes. The protocol was immunoSEQ multiplex PCR, while the TCRdb copy is restricted to in-frame clones and leaves out a portion. The table lists hundreds of thousands of clones, roughly 12% of them singletons. Sample: naive CD4+ T cells from blood. These receptor sequences come from a woman aged 18 to 35 with type 1 diabetes. Each CDR3 is given with its conserved first and last residue.

J	V	CDR3
TRBJ2-7	TRBV10-3	CAISELTGYEQYF
TRBJ2-7	TRBV18	CASSATSGTGFGYEQYF
TRBJ2-4	TRBV9	CASSSSANQNIQYF
TRBJ1-3	TRBV25-1	CASSLWGTGGSGNTIYF
TRBJ2-1	TRBV6-1	CASSGPPGSYNEQFF
TRBJ2-1	TRBV11-3	CASSLGLNEQFF
TRBJ1-1	TRBV30	CAWGQRNTEAFF
TRBJ2-3	TRBV7-9	CASGIREGGDTQYF
TRBJ2-7	TRBV4-1	CASSQGYLEYEQYF
TRBJ1-1	TRBV9	CASSVPPDTEAFF
TRBJ2-5	TRBV5-6	CASSLVGAGSAETQYF
TRBJ2-3	TRBV20-1	CSVGSADTQYF
TRBJ2-7	TRBV7-9	CASSLGLAGASYEQYF
TRBJ2-1	TRBV18	CASSAGDEQFF
TRBJ1-5	TRBV5-1	CASSYRGGNQPQHF
TRBJ2-7	TRBV10-3	CAISEGFGGYEQYF
TRBJ1-5	TRBV7-9	CASSFGGDQPQHF
TRBJ2-5	TRBV7-2	CASSFGQQETQYF
TRBJ1-1	TRBV6-1	CASSGRTGDVGAFF
TRBJ1-5	TRBV19	CASRVGQGYQPQHF
TRBJ1-2	TRBV7-2	CASSLGSGFGYGYTF
TRBJ1-6	TRBV9	CASSVAAGRQNSPLHF
TRBJ1-1	TRBV19	CASRIGARNTEAFF
TRBJ2-5	TRBV7-6	CASSPYTETQYF
TRBJ2-3	TRBV5-1	CASSPPGGFTDTQYF
TRBJ2-1	TRBV4-3	CASSQEAARDEQFF
TRBJ2-5	TRBV29-1	CSAGLDQETQYF
TRBJ2-1	TRBV7-9	CASSPRGTSGRNEQFF
TRBJ1-3	TRBV29-1	CSILGQLSGNTIYF
TRBJ1-2	TRBV18	CASSPPGQGPSTF
TRBJ1-5	TRBV7-8	CASSLGRAYSNQPQHF
TRBJ1-1	TRBV5-4	CASSGRQGARTEAFF